One and the same sample provided the 29 T cell receptor beta chains below, sequenced in a study of early T cells in non-severe SARS-CoV-2 infection. TCRdb re-called the 5' RACE reads through MiXCR, storing one row per CDR3 protein. In the table there are some 30,000 distinct CDR3 sequences, just under 3% of which are singletons. Input material: whole blood. The receptors were sampled from an adult who was a healthcare worker with PCR-confirmed SARS-CoV-2 infection or an uninfected control (not recorded which).

This clonotype was counted ten times or more. J is TRBJ1-2 and V is TRBV20-1; D perhaps matches TRBD1 (5 bases). Trimming took 2 bases from V and 4 from J, leaving 8 bases between them. This CDR3 spans 12 amino acids. Germline V gene sequence: CDR1 DFQATT, CDR2 SNEGSKA (reference sequence). CDR3 bases: TGCAGTGCTAGATATAGGGGCTATGGCTACACCTTC. This sequence encodes CSARYRGYGYTF.

The table lists this clonotype with many counts. The V and J genes are TRBV28 and TRBJ2-1; D is possibly TRBD1 or TRBD2 (6 bases each). CDR1 and CDR2 (germline): MDHEN, SYDVKM. Trimming removed 6 bases from V and 10 bases from J, with 19 bases in between. This CDR3 comprises 14 residues. The CDR3 sequence: CASSTLSRGPEQFF. CDR3 in DNA: TGTGCCAGCAGCACCCTCTCCCGGGGGCCCGAGCAGTTCTTC.

This clonotype was picked up many times. The chain recombines TRBV7-6 with TRBJ2-2; 13 nucleotides match TRBD2. J gave up 6 bases and V 0 bases, and 4 bases lay outside the gene matches. The V gene's germline CDR1 is SGHVS and CDR2 FNYEAQ. This CDR3 contains 17 residues. CDR3 amino acids: CASSLATSGGASGELFF. The CDR3 DNA follows: TGTGCCAGCAGCTTAGCCACTAGCGGGGGGGCCTCCGGGGAGCTGTTTTTT.

This clonotype has a count of ten or more. The chain carries TRBV10-3 and TRBJ1-1; TRBD1 is a possible D gene (5 bases). Trimming cost V 4 bases and J 1 base, with 10 bases left between them. Germline CDR1 ENHRY, CDR2 SYGVKD. The CDR3 is 14 amino acids. The CDR3 sequence: CAISVGAGNTEAFF. CDR3 in DNA: TGTGCCATCAGTGTTGGGGCGGGGAACACTGAAGCTTTCTTT.

Of note for this clonotype: A much larger clone differs by one base, so this may be a read error. This chain links TRBV14 with TRBJ2-3, with TRBD1 as a possible D gene (5 bases). Between the trimmed V and J ends, which lost 4 bases and 5 bases, there was a span of 13 bases. This CDR3 region has 14 residues. Germline V gives CDR1 SGHDN, CDR2 FVKESK. The CDR3 DNA reads TGTGCCAGCAGCCTAAGGGGTGAAATAGATACGCAGTATTTT. This codes for CASSLRGEIDTQYF.

This clonotype rates as medium-sized. This chain connects TRBV7-3 to TRBJ1-3, with D possibly matching TRBD1 (5 bases). The V gene lost 5 bases and the J gene lost 4 bases, with 12 bases spanning the gap. The CDR3 length is 14 residues. Germline CDR1 is SGHTA and CDR2 is FQGTGA. The CDR3 DNA reads as TGTGCCAGCAGCCCCTCAGGGATAGGAAACACCATATATTTT. Encoded protein: CASSPSGIGNTIYF.

This clonotype was detected ten times or more. V is TRBV27 and J is TRBJ2-5; 7 bases align to TRBD1. This CDR3 is 13 amino acids long. CDR1 is MNHEY, CDR2 SMNVEV, per germline (reference sequence). Germline trimming cut 4 bases from V and 3 bases from J; bases unmatched to any gene: 2. CDR3: CASSSTGEETQYF. DNA for the CDR3: TGTGCCAGCAGTTCCACAGGGGAAGAGACCCAGTACTTC.

This clonotype was seen ten or more times. The chain is built from TRBV15 and TRBJ2-1; D is undetermined. The CDR3 length is 17 residues. Trimming removed 1 base at V and 5 bases at J, with 18 bases between. Germline V lookup: CDR1 LNHNV, CDR2 YYDKDF (reference sequence). The chain's CDR3 is CATSRGATESYHNEQFF. CDR3 bases: TGTGCCACCAGCAGAGGGGCGACGGAGTCCTACCACAATGAGCAGTTCTTC.

This clonotype was counted at least ten times. The chain links TRBV7-9 to TRBJ1-2; D ambiguous. Germline V gives CDR1 SEHNR, CDR2 FQNEAQ (reference sequence). Trimming took 1 base from V and 2 from J, leaving 11 bases between them. The length of the CDR3 is 15 residues. Written as DNA, the CDR3 is TGTGCCAGCAGCTTAGGGCGGGGTTGGAACTATGGCTACACCTTC. It encodes CASSLGRGWNYGYTF.

This clonotype came up many times. The chain joins TRBV6-1 to TRBJ1-1; a weak D match, TRBD1 (5 bases). CDR1 is MNHNS and CDR2 is SASEGT in the germline V gene. The germline V and J ends were trimmed by 5 bases and 7 bases, with 14 bases remaining between them. This CDR3 region has 13 residues. The CDR3 loop reads CASSSRGPIEAFF. For the CDR3, the DNA is TGTGCCAGCAGTTCCCGGGGCCCCATTGAAGCTTTCTTT.

This clonotype appeared many times. The chain combines TRBV6-6 with TRBJ2-1; the D gene is possibly TRBD1 (6 bases). The germline CDR1 and CDR2 sequences are MNHNY and SVGAGI (reference sequence). V shed 2 bases and J shed 7 bases, with 18 bases lying between them. The CDR3 consists of 16 residues. CDR3 amino acids: CASSYPLVTGQNEQFF. CDR3 sequence (DNA): TGTGCCAGCAGTTACCCCCTCGTGACAGGACAAAATGAGCAGTTCTTC.

Ten or more counts support this clonotype. The chain links TRBV11-3 to TRBJ2-3; D not certain. The CDR3 has 13 amino acids. Between the trimmed V and J ends, which lost 4 bases and 4 bases, there was a span of 9 bases. Germline-derived CDR1 and CDR2 are SGHNT and YENEEA. CDR3 bases: TGTGCCAGCAGCTCGGGCGGCGCAGATACGCAGTATTTT. Amino acids: CASSSGGADTQYF.

This clonotype came up a few times. V and J are TRBV5-5 and TRBJ1-1; 7 nucleotides line up with TRBD1. This CDR3 spans 14 amino acids. Germline trimming cut 3 bases from V and 6 bases from J; bases unmatched to any gene: 8. Germline V gene lookup returns CDR1 SGHKS and CDR2 YYEKEE (reference sequence). The CDR3: CASSSTGVRPEAFF. The CDR3 bases are TGTGCCAGCAGCTCTACAGGGGTAAGGCCTGAAGCTTTCTTT.

This clonotype was counted many times. The chain is built from TRBV3-1 and TRBJ2-1, with D unclear. Trimming took off 4 bases at V and 0 bases at J, with 10 bases between the two ends. Germline CDR1 and CDR2: LGHDT and YNNKEL (reference sequence). The CDR3 covers 15 residues. The CDR3 region has the DNA TGTGCCAGCAGCCCGTCGGCGAGCTCCTACAATGAGCAGTTCTTC. This encodes CASSPSASSYNEQFF.

This clonotype occurred many times. The V call is TRBV12-3 or TRBV12-4, the J call TRBJ2-5; TRBD1 agrees at 10 bases. The CDR3 covers 14 residues. V shed 5 bases and J 7 bases; nucleotides not matched to a gene: 7. DNA of the CDR3: TGTGCCAGCAGTGCCGGGACAGGGGTGAGGACCCAGTACTTC. Protein: CASSAGTGVRTQYF.

The chain couples TRBV20-1 to TRBJ2-3, with 7 bases aligning to TRBD1. V lost 6 bases, J lost 0 bases, and 6 bases stayed unmatched. The germline V gene has CDR1 DFQATT and CDR2 SNEGSKA (reference sequence). The CDR3 spans 14 residues. The CDR3 bases are TGCAGTGCAAGGGACAGAGAGAGCACAGATACGCAGTATTTT. Residues: CSARDRESTDTQYF.

In its sample, this clonotype was seen many times. The rearrangement joins TRBV29-1 to TRBJ2-1, with 9 positions matching TRBD1. Germline values: CDR1 SQVTM, CDR2 ANQGSEA. V gave up 5 bases and J gave up 6 bases; unmatched junction bases: 8. The CDR3 is 14 residues long. CDR3 bases: TGCAGCGTTACCCCGGGACAGGGCATCAATGAGCAGTTCTTC. Its translation is CSVTPGQGINEQFF.

This clonotype was recorded at least ten times. J is TRBJ1-5 and V is TRBV6-2 or TRBV6-3; D might be TRBD1 (6 bases). The germline V and J ends were trimmed by 0 bases and 6 bases, with 15 bases remaining between them. CDR1 and CDR2 (germline): MNHEY, SVGEGT. The CDR3 loop spans 16 amino acids. CDR3 residues: CASSYSPGVVGQPQHF. CDR3 nucleotides: TGTGCCAGCAGTTACTCCCCAGGGGTGGTCGGTCAGCCCCAGCATTTT.

There are many counts of this clonotype. CDR3 protein: CSVLKKGMANEQFF. DNA for the CDR3: TGCAGCGTACTAAAAAAGGGGATGGCCAATGAGCAGTTCTTC. The V gene is TRBV29-1, the J gene TRBJ2-1; D may be TRBD1 (5 bases). The CDR3 totals 14 residues. V lost 6 bases and J lost 6, with 18 bases in between. The germline V gene encodes CDR1 SQVTM and CDR2 ANQGSEA.

At least ten counts were recorded for this clonotype. This sequence joins TRBV29-1 and TRBJ1-2; D is undetermined. The length of the CDR3 is 13 residues. Trimming pared 3 bases from V and 1 base from J, leaving 9 bases between. Germline CDR1 and CDR2: SQVTM and ANQGSEA. CDR3 coding DNA: TGCAGCGTTGACAGGAATATTAACTATGGCTACACCTTC. It encodes CSVDRNINYGYTF.

By its share, this clonotype is medium-sized (0.01 to 0.1%). The CDR3 loop reads CASSGSTDNQETQYF. The CDR3 nucleotides read TGTGCCAGCAGCGGATCGACAGACAACCAAGAGACCCAGTACTTC. The chain is built from TRBV7-6 and TRBJ2-5; D perhaps matches TRBD1 (5 bases). Germline V lookup: CDR1 SGHVS, CDR2 FNYEAQ. Trimming cost V 5 bases and J 0 bases, with 13 bases left between them. The CDR3 extends over 15 amino acids.

This clonotype was picked up many times. The chain employs TRBV19 and TRBJ1-5, with D possibly being TRBD1 (5 bases). The CDR3 length is 16 residues. Looked up from germline, CDR1 is LNHDA and CDR2 is SQIVND (reference sequence). V was trimmed by 4 bases and J by 1 base, leaving 14 bases between them. The CDR3 reads CASSTYGARSNQPQHF. DNA of the CDR3: TGTGCCAGTAGTACCTATGGGGCTCGGAGCAATCAGCCCCAGCATTTT.

This chain joins TRBV20-1 and TRBJ2-5, with D possibly TRBD2 on 6 matching bases. The germline gives CDR1 DFQATT, CDR2 SNEGSKA (reference sequence). CDR3 length: 15 residues. V was shortened by 4 bases and J by 2 bases, with 17 bases between the two germline ends. The CDR3 DNA follows: TGCAGTGCTACGGGACTCCTGCATTTGCAAGAGACCCAGTACTTC. It is translated as CSATGLLHLQETQYF.

The chain combines TRBV7-9 with TRBJ1-1; perhaps TRBD1 as D (6 bases). The CDR3 is made up of 16 amino acids. V lost 4 bases and J lost 0, with 15 bases in between. The V gene's germline CDR1 is SEHNR and CDR2 FQNEAQ (reference sequence). CDR3: CASSSWIGQLNTEAFF. The DNA for the CDR3 is TGTGCCAGCAGCTCCTGGATTGGACAGTTGAACACTGAAGCTTTCTTT.

By share, this clonotype counts as medium-sized. The chain combines TRBV6-4 with TRBJ2-1; TRBD2 is a possible D gene (6 bases). This CDR3 comprises 16 residues. Germline loops: CDR1 MRHNA, CDR2 SNTAGT. Trimming stripped 4 bases from V and 4 bases from J, with 17 bases between. The CDR3, as DNA: TGTGCCAGCAGTGCGGGCCCCGGGGGATCGTACAATGAGCAGTTCTTC. Its translation is CASSAGPGGSYNEQFF.

This clonotype was seen repeatedly, ten times or more. The chain is built from TRBV5-4 and TRBJ2-2; 11 nucleotides agree with TRBD1. From germline, CDR1 is SGHNT and CDR2 YYREEE (reference sequence). The J segment lost 6 bases and the V segment lost 4 bases, leaving 5 bases of the junction unmatched. The CDR3 extends over 15 amino acids. The CDR3 DNA is TGTGCCAGCAGCACCGGACAGGGGGCCGCCGGGGAGCTGTTTTTT. Its translation: CASSTGQGAAGELFF. Variable domain in full (rest from reference TRBV5-4 and TRBJ2-2): ETGVTQSPTHLIKTRGQQVTLRCSSQSGHNTVSWYQQALGQGPQFIFQYYREEENGRGNFPPRFSGLQFPNYSSELNVNALELDDSALYLCASSTGQGAAGELFFGEGSRLTVL.

This clonotype was observed at least ten times. CDR3 amino acids: CASSLGQVHFEKLFF. As DNA, the CDR3 is TGTGCCAGCAGCTTAGGACAGGTCCATTTTGAAAAACTGTTTTTT. V is TRBV11-2 and J is TRBJ1-4; the D gene is possibly TRBD1 (6 bases). Germline V gives CDR1 SGHAT, CDR2 FQNNGV. Trimming pared 1 base from V and 7 bases from J, leaving 13 bases between. The CDR3 has 15 residues.

This clonotype was seen many times. The chain is built from TRBV10-2 and TRBJ2-7; D remains ambiguous. The CDR3 extends over 15 amino acids. Germline CDR1 WSHSY, CDR2 SAAADI. V gave up 3 bases and J gave up 0 bases, with 12 bases separating them. The CDR3 DNA reads TGCGCCAGCAGTGAAAGTTTCCCTACCTCCTACGAGCAGTACGTC. As protein: CASSESFPTSYEQYV.

This clonotype showed up just a few times. The CDR3 coding sequence is TGTGCCAGCAGAACCGGGACACCCTCCTACGAGCAGTACGTC. Translation gives CASRTGTPSYEQYV. V gene TRBV2 combines with J gene TRBJ2-7; perhaps TRBD1 as D (6 bases). The V gene lost 6 bases and the J gene lost 0 bases, with 12 bases spanning the gap. Germline CDR1 is SNHLY and CDR2 is FYNNEI. The CDR3 is 14 residues long.